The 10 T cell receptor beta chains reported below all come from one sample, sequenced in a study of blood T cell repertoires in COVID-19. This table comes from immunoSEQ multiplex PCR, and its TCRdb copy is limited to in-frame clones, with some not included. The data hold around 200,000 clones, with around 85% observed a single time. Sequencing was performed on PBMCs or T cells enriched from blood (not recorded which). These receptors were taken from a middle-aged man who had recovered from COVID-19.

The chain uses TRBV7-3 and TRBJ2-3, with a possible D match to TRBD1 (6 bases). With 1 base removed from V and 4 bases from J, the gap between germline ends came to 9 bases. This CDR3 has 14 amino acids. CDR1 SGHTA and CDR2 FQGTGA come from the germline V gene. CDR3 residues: CASSLRGQADTQYF. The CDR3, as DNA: TGTGCCAGCAGCTTAAGGGGGCAGGCAGATACGCAGTATTTT.

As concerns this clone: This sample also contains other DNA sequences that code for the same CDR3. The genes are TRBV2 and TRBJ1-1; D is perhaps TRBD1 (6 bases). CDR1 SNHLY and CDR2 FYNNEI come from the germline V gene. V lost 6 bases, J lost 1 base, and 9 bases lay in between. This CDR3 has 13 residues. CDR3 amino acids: CASRGQPNTEAFF. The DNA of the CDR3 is TGTGCCAGCAGGGGACAACCGAACACTGAAGCTTTCTTT.

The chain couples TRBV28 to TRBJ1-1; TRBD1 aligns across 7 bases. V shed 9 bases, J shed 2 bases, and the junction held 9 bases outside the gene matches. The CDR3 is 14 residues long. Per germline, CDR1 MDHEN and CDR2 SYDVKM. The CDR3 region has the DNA TGTGCCAGTGTACCACAGGGGATAAACACTGAAGCTTTCTTT. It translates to CASVPQGINTEAFF.

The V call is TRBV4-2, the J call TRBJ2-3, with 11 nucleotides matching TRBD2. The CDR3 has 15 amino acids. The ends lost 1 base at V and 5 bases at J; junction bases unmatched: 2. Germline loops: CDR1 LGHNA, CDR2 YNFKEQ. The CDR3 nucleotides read TGTGCCAGCAGCCAAGGACTAGCGGGGAGAGATACGCAGTATTTT. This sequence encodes CASSQGLAGRDTQYF.

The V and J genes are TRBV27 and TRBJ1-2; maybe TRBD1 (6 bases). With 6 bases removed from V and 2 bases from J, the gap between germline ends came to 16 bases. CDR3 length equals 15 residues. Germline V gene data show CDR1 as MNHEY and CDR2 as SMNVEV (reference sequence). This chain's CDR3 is CASRNQGMQNYGYTF. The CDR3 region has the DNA TGTGCCAGCAGAAATCAGGGGATGCAAAACTATGGCTACACCTTC.

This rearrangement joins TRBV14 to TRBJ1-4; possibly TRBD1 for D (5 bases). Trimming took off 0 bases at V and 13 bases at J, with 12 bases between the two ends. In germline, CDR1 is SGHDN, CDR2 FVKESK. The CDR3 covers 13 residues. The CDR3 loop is CASSQDGAGRLFF. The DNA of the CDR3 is TGTGCCAGCAGCCAAGATGGGGCGGGAAGACTGTTTTTT.

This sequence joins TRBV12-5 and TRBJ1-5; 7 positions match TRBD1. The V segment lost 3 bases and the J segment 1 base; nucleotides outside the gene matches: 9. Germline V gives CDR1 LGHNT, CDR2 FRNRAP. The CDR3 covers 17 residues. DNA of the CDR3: TGTGCTAGTGGTTTAGTGACAGGGAGGATGAGCAATCAGCCCCAGCATTTT. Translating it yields CASGLVTGRMSNQPQHF.

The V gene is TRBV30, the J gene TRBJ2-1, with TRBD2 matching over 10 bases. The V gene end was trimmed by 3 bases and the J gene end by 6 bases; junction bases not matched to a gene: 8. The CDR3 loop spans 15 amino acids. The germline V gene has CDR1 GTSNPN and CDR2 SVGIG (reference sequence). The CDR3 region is CAWSYAGTSANEQFF. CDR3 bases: TGTGCCTGGAGCTACGCCGGGACTAGCGCCAATGAGCAGTTCTTC.

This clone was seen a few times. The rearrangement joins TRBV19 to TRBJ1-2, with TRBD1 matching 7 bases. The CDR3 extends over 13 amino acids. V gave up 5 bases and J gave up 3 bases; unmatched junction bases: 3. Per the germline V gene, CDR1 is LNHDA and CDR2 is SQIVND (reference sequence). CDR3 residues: CASSSGQDYGYTF. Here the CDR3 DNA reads TGTGCCAGTAGTTCCGGACAGGACTATGGCTACACCTTC. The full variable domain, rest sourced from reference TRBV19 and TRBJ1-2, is DGGITQSPKYLFRKEGQNVTLSCEQNLNHDAMYWYRQDPGQGLRLIYYSQIVNDFQKGDIAEGYSVSREKKESFPLTVTSAQKNPTAFYLCASSSGQDYGYTFGSGTRLTVV.

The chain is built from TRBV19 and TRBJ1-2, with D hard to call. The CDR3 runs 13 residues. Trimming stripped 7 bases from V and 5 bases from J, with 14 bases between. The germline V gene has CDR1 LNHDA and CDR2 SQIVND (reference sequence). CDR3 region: CASNLGVKYGYTF. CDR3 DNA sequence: TGTGCCAGTAACCTCGGGGTGAAGTATGGCTACACCTTC.